Presented here are 14 T cell receptor beta chains from one specimen sequenced in a study of blood T cell repertoires in COVID-19. Sequencing was performed with immunoSEQ multiplex PCR; in TCRdb, only in-frame clones are kept and a portion is missing. The data contain around 45,000 clones, about 90% of them singletons. Material for sequencing was peripheral blood. The receptors originated from a man aged 70-80 years with active COVID-19.

The V gene is TRBV5-5, the J gene TRBJ2-5, with a tentative D call TRBD1 (6 bases). The CDR3 extends over 14 amino acids. Germline loops: CDR1 SGHKS, CDR2 YYEKEE (reference sequence). V lost 6 bases to trimming and J lost 1 base, with 13 bases between them. The CDR3 region has the DNA TGTGCCAGCACCACGACAGGAATCCAAGAGACCCAGTACTTC. This codes for CASTTTGIQETQYF.

This chain uses TRBV4-2 with TRBJ2-5; 10 positions match TRBD1. With 4 bases clipped from V and 5 bases from J, the junction kept 1 base outside the gene matches. CDR3 length: 13 residues. Germline CDR1 and CDR2: LGHNA and YNFKEQ. CDR3 residues: CASSLGQGETQYF. The CDR3 nucleotides read TGTGCCAGCAGCCTGGGACAGGGGGAGACCCAGTACTTC.

This clone was counted a few times. The chain recombines TRBV7-9 with TRBJ2-7; D ambiguous. Germline CDR1 is SEHNR and CDR2 is FQNEAQ (reference sequence). The CDR3 runs 18 residues. V lost 1 base and J lost 3, with 22 bases in between. The CDR3: CASSLGSGGSAYFYEQYF. The CDR3 coding sequence is TGTGCCAGCAGCTTAGGGTCGGGTGGGTCCGCCTATTTCTACGAGCAGTACTTC.

The chain recombines TRBV12-5 with TRBJ2-7; possibly TRBD1 for D (6 bases). This CDR3 contains 14 residues. CDR1 is LGHNT and CDR2 is FRNRAP in the germline V gene. The ends were cut back, 2 bases at V and 2 bases at J, with 10 bases in the middle. The CDR3 region is CASGLQGTPYEQYF. CDR3 coding DNA: TGTGCTAGTGGTTTGCAAGGGACACCCTACGAGCAGTACTTC.

V usage is TRBV14 and J usage is TRBJ2-7, with 8 bases aligning to TRBD1. CDR1 and CDR2 from the germline V gene are SGHDN and FVKESK. This CDR3 has 22 residues. Trimming at V came to 2 bases and at J to 3 bases, leaving 27 bases not matched to a gene. The CDR3 loop is CASSQLTPLTAGMRQGLYEQYF. CDR3 nucleotides: TGTGCCAGCAGCCAACTGACCCCCCTAACGGCGGGGATGAGACAGGGGCTCTACGAGCAGTACTTC.

The chain's CDR3 is CASSDAGPGQVARELFF. Written as DNA, the CDR3 is TGTGCCAGCAGTGACGCGGGACCCGGACAGGTTGCCCGGGAGCTGTTTTTT. V usage is TRBV6-4 and J usage is TRBJ2-2; perhaps TRBD1 as D (7 bases). CDR3 length: 17 residues. Germline V gene lookup returns CDR1 MRHNA and CDR2 SNTAGT. The V end lost 2 bases, the J end lost 9 bases, and 22 bases lay between the germline ends.

V is TRBV30 and J is TRBJ1-6; D may be TRBD1 (5 bases). Germline values: CDR1 GTSNPN, CDR2 SVGIG (reference sequence). The CDR3 has 13 amino acids. Trimming removed 4 bases at V and 8 bases at J, with 12 bases between. The CDR3 reads CAWTGAGDSPLHF. For the CDR3, the DNA is TGTGCCTGGACTGGGGCGGGGGATTCACCCCTCCACTTT.

The chain uses TRBV7-2 and TRBJ1-2; TRBD1 aligns across 7 bases. This CDR3 region has 16 residues. The germline gives CDR1 SGHTA, CDR2 FQGNSA. J was trimmed by 3 bases and V by 3 bases; bases with no gene match: 10. CDR3 coding DNA: TGTGCCAGCAGCTTTCTTCAACCGGGACAGCACTATGGCTACACCTTC. The encoded protein is CASSFLQPGQHYGYTF.

The V call is TRBV7-2, the J call TRBJ1-1; TRBD1 might be the D (6 bases). Trimming shortened V by 2 bases and J by 11 bases, and 15 bases separated the two germline ends. The CDR3 runs 13 residues. Germline V CDR1 and CDR2: SGHTA, FQGNSA. The CDR3 sequence is CASSLFGGEGAFF. Written as DNA, the CDR3 is TGTGCCAGCAGCTTATTTGGGGGCGAGGGTGCTTTCTTT.

The chain recombines TRBV7-9 with TRBJ2-5; D remains unclear. Germline loops: CDR1 SEHNR, CDR2 FQNEAQ (reference sequence). The length of the CDR3 is 14 residues. V was pared by 1 base and J by 4 bases, with 10 bases between. CDR3 residues: CASSLGTMRETQYF. Here the CDR3 DNA reads TGTGCCAGCAGCTTAGGCACGATGAGAGAGACCCAGTACTTC.

A single count supports this clone. The CDR3 nucleotides read TGTGCCAGCAGACCCGGACTTCAAGAGACCCAGTACTTC. Translated: CASRPGLQETQYF. The chain couples TRBV6-5 to TRBJ2-5, with D possibly TRBD2 on 5 matching bases. Per germline, CDR1 MNHEY and CDR2 SVGAGI. Trimming pared 6 bases from V and 2 bases from J, leaving 10 bases between. This CDR3 is built from 13 residues.

This chain links TRBV3-1 (or the pseudogene TRBV3-2) with TRBJ2-2; D is perhaps TRBD1 (6 bases). Germline V gene data show CDR1 as LGHDT and CDR2 as YNNKEL (reference sequence). The CDR3 loop spans 14 amino acids. V lost 5 bases and J 4 bases, leaving 11 bases between the germline ends. CDR3 in DNA: TGTGCCAGCAGCACGAGGACAGTCACCGGGGAGCTGTTTTTT. Translation gives CASSTRTVTGELFF.

This clone was seen just once. The V call is TRBV4-1, the J call TRBJ2-3; TRBD2 is a possible D gene (5 bases). CDR1 and CDR2 from the germline V gene are MGHRA and YSYEKL. This CDR3 is 16 amino acids long. Trimming cost V 1 base and J 2 bases, with 13 bases left between them. The CDR3 DNA sequence: TGCGCCAGCAGCCAAGGTAATAGCGACACCACAGATACGCAGTATTTT. This translates into CASSQGNSDTTDTQYF.

The genes are TRBV28 and TRBJ2-3, with D hard to call. V was shortened by 6 bases and J by 8 bases, with 15 bases between the two germline ends. Germline V gene sequence: CDR1 MDHEN, CDR2 SYDVKM. There are 13 residues in the CDR3. For the CDR3, the DNA is TGTGCCAGCAGCCAAGCGCCCCTGGGTACGCAGTATTTT. This encodes CASSQAPLGTQYF. The full variable domain, rest sourced from reference TRBV28 and TRBJ2-3, is DVKVTQSSRYLVKRTGEKVFLECVQDMDHENMFWYRQDPGLGLRLIYFSYDVKMKEKGDIPEGYSVSREKKERFSLILESASTNQTSMYLCASSQAPLGTQYFGPGTRLTVL.